The TCR beta chain under discussion was sequenced for a study of T cells in women clearing cervical HPV infection. Study at large: Controls gave blood once infection was undetectable; cases at lesion identification. Case blood was drawn a median around 150 days after lesion detection. Study outcomes and limitations: CIN3+ cases had significantly higher TCR richness than controls; evenness did not differ.

Data came from immunoSEQ multiplex PCR; TCRdb stores just in-frame clones and leaves some out. The sample has fewer than 30,000 clones. Germline CDR1 and CDR2: LNHDA and SQIVND (reference sequence). CDR3 length equals 14 residues. Comments on this clone: Its specificity is unknown. The CDR3 end lies 3 residues beyond the end of the read and is filled in from the germline J gene.

Specimen: blood buffy coat. The receptor's source is a woman between 18 and 69 years old with a cervical HPV16 infection that either progressed to CIN3+ or cleared (not recorded which). The chain uses TRBV19 and TRBJ1-2; 9 bases are a match to TRBD1. The CDR3 reads CASADRGGSYDYTF. CDR3 bases read: TGTGCCAGTGCCGACAGGGGGGGCTCCTACGAC.